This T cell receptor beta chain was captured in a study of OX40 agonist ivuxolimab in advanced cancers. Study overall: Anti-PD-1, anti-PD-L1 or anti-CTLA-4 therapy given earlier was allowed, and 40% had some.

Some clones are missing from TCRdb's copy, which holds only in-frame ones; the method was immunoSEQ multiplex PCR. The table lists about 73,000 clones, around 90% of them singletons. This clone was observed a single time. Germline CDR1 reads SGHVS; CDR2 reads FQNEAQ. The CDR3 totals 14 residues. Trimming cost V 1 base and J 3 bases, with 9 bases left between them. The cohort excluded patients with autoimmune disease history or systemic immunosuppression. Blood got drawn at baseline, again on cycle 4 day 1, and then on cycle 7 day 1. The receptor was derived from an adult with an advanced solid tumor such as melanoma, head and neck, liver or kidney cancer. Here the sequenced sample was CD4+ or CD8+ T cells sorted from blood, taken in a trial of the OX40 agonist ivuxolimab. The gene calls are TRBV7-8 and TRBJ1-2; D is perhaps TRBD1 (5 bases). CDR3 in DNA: TGTGCCAGCAGCTTAGGGCAGGGTGACTATGGCTACACCTTC. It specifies CASSLGQGDYGYTF.